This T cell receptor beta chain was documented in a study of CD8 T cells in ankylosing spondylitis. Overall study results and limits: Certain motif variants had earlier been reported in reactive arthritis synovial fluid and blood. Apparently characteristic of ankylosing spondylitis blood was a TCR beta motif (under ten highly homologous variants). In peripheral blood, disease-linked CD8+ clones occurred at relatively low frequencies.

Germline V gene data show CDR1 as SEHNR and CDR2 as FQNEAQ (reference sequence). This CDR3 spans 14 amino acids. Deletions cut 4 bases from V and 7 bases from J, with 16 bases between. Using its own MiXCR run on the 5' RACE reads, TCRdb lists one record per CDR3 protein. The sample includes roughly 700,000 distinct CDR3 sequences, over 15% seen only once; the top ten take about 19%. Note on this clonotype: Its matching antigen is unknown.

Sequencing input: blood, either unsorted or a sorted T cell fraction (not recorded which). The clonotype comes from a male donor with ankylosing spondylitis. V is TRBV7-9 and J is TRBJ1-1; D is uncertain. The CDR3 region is CASSSVVGWGEAFF. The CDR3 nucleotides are TGTGCCAGCAGCTCGGTTGTGGGGTGGGGTGAAGCTTTCTTT.